This record concerns one T cell receptor (beta chain) sequence. The authors' processing: Amplifying reference gene primers gave estimates of nucleated cell counts. Sequencing used immunoSEQ multiplex PCR; TCRdb keeps in-frame clones, though not all of them. From that table come the V and J calls and clone size; the DNA was used to work out D and trimming. The table shows about 140,000 clones, with roughly 76% occurring only once. This record belongs to a study of blood T cell repertoires in COVID-19. Study context: The origin of the acute and convalescent COVID-19 samples was the United States, Italy and Spain. Nucleic acid was either cDNA or gDNA, and it came from T cells, B-cell-depleted T cells, or PBMCs.

The CDR3 has 16 amino acids. CDR1 MNHEY and CDR2 SVGEGT come from the germline V gene. V was shortened by 2 bases and J by 1 base, with 14 bases between the two germline ends. J is TRBJ1-1 and V is TRBV6-2 or TRBV6-3; no clear D gene. The specimen sequenced was peripheral blood. The origin of this receptor is a woman aged 45-65 years with active or convalescent COVID-19. The CDR3 is CASSYPAGIRNTEAFF. The CDR3 DNA sequence: TGTGCCAGCAGTTACCCGGCAGGTATTAGGAACACTGAAGCTTTCTTT.